These 27 T cell receptor beta chains originate from one sample sequenced in a study of vaccination effects on CD4 cells after COVID-19. The antigens of these receptors remain unknown. The assay was immunoSEQ multiplex PCR, and TCRdb's table has in-frame clones only and misses some. This table holds tens of thousands of clones, 75% to 85% found once. Ahead of sequencing, the ViraFEST assay grew antigen-specific CD4+ T cells using viral peptide pools. Isolating CD4+ T cells followed less than 12 days of culture. Sample: CD4+ T cells from PBMCs cultured with HCoV-229E spike peptides, taken before COVID-19 vaccination. The receptors shown here come from a human donor who received a COVID-19 vaccine.

The CDR3 is CASSSDPGRPEAFF. The CDR3 coding sequence is TGCGCCAGCAGCTCGGATCCCGGCCGACCTGAAGCTTTCTTT. The chain uses TRBV5-1 and TRBJ1-1; D is unresolved. This CDR3 has 14 amino acids. Germline lookup yields CDR1 SGHRS and CDR2 YFSETQ. Trimming cost V 3 bases and J 6 bases, with 15 bases left between them. Filled out from reference TRBV5-1 and TRBJ1-1, the complete variable domain reads KAGVTQTPRYLIKTRGQQVTLSCSPISGHRSVSWYQQTPGQGLQFLFEYFSETQRNKGNFPGRFSGRQFSNSRSEMNVSTLELGDSALYLCASSSDPGRPEAFFGQGTRLTVV.

V and J are TRBV7-6 and TRBJ1-2; D gene ambiguous. The CDR3 has 13 residues. With 4 bases removed from V and 5 bases from J, the gap between germline ends came to 11 bases. Germline lookup yields CDR1 SGHVS and CDR2 FNYEAQ. The CDR3 is CASSSDIRYGYTF. The DNA for the CDR3 is TGTGCCAGCAGCTCCGACATACGATATGGCTACACCTTC.

The V and J genes are TRBV11-1 and TRBJ1-1, with a weak D call TRBD1 (5 bases). Germline V gene data show CDR1 as SGHAT and CDR2 as FQDESV (reference sequence). Trimming left V 8 bases short and J 7 bases short, with 14 bases between. The CDR3 covers 12 residues. The CDR3 bases are TGTGCCAGCCACCAATTTGGGGGTGAAGCTTTCTTT. It codes for CASHQFGGEAFF.

The chain recombines TRBV6-1 with TRBJ2-7; tentatively, D is TRBD1 (5 bases). The CDR3 is 12 amino acids. CDR1 and CDR2 from the germline V gene are MNHNS and SASEGT. Trimming took 3 bases from V and 7 from J, leaving 10 bases between them. For the CDR3, the DNA is TGTGCCAGCAGTGACAGGGTCATGGAGCAGTACGTC. Its protein is CASSDRVMEQYV.

This chain connects TRBV29-1 to TRBJ1-1, with 10 bases aligning to TRBD1. V was pared by 3 bases and J by 5 bases, with 3 bases of the junction left unmatched. This CDR3 contains 13 residues. The germline CDR1 and CDR2 sequences are SQVTM and ANQGSEA. CDR3 sequence reads: CSVEGGQGTEAFF. The CDR3 bases are TGCAGCGTTGAGGGGGGACAGGGGACTGAAGCTTTCTTT.

The chain uses TRBV29-1 and TRBJ2-5; D remains ambiguous. V was cut by 5 bases and J by 5 bases, with 18 bases left in between. Germline V CDR1 and CDR2: SQVTM, ANQGSEA. The CDR3 has 14 amino acids. CDR3 amino acids: CSVSPGSPQETQYF. The CDR3 nucleotides read TGCAGCGTTTCGCCGGGCTCCCCCCAGGAGACCCAGTACTTC.

This sequence joins TRBV19 and TRBJ1-2, with D maybe TRBD1 (5 bases). V lost 5 bases and J lost 0, with 7 bases in between. This CDR3 is 13 amino acids long. CDR1 and CDR2 from the germline V gene are LNHDA and SQIVND (reference sequence). The DNA of the CDR3 is TGTGCCAGTAGTTTGGGGGCTAACTATGGCTACACCTTC. Translation: CASSLGANYGYTF.

The genes are TRBV5-1 and TRBJ2-5; D gene ambiguous. Trimming left V 0 bases short and J 5 bases short, with 11 bases between. The CDR3 covers 14 residues. In germline, CDR1 is SGHRS, CDR2 YFSETQ. CDR3 residues: CASSLEGYGETQYF. As DNA, the CDR3 is TGCGCCAGCAGCTTGGAAGGCTACGGCGAGACCCAGTACTTC.

The chain has TRBV5-5 and TRBJ2-7, with D perhaps TRBD1 (6 bases). The CDR3 consists of 12 residues. Trimming took 4 bases from V and 6 from J, leaving 11 bases between them. The germline V gene has CDR1 SGHKS and CDR2 YYEKEE (reference sequence). The DNA for the CDR3 is TGTGCCAGCAGCCCGGCCAGGGGCGAGCAGTACGTC. The encoded protein is CASSPARGEQYV.

This chain joins TRBV9 and TRBJ2-2; D call uncertain. The V gene lost 3 bases and the J gene lost 6 bases, with 12 bases spanning the gap. Per germline, CDR1 SGDLS and CDR2 YYNGEE. The CDR3 runs to 14 residues. For the CDR3, the DNA is TGTGCCAGCAGCGAGGCCCTTATTCCCGGGGAGCTGTTTTTT. Protein product: CASSEALIPGELFF. Full variable domain (rest looked up from reference TRBV9 and TRBJ2-2): DSGVTQTPKHLITATGQRVTLRCSPRSGDLSVYWYQQSLDQGLQFLIQYYNGEERAKGNILERFSAQQFPDLHSELNLSSLELGDSALYFCASSEALIPGELFFGEGSRLTVL.

The rearrangement joins TRBV21-1 to TRBJ2-2; the table's TRBD1 call for D was not verified on the DNA. TRBV21-1 has pseudogene status. CDR3 length equals 14 residues. CDR3 amino acids: CASSKICWAAELFF. The CDR3 DNA reads as TGTGCCAGCAGCAAAATATGTTGGGCAGCCGAGCTGTTTTTT.

This clone was observed once. The chain employs TRBV21-1 and TRBJ2-3; the DNA was not compared with TRBD2, the D call given in the table. TRBV21-1 is noted as a pseudogene. The CDR3 runs 15 residues. The CDR3, as DNA: TGTGCCAGCAGCAAAAGATGGTCTACCACAGATACGCAGTATTTT. It codes for CASSKRWSTTDTQYF.

The J gene is TRBJ2-1, the V gene TRBV6-6, with 9 bases matching TRBD2. The CDR3 is 15 residues long. Germline CDR1 MNHNY, CDR2 SVGAGI (reference sequence). Trimming removed 5 bases from V and 6 bases from J; junction bases left unmatched: 8. CDR3 amino acids: CASSPRLAVSNEQFF. In nucleotides, the CDR3 is TGTGCCAGCAGTCCCCGACTAGCGGTGAGCAATGAGCAGTTCTTC.

A remark on this clone: Other DNA sequences in the same sample also yield this CDR3. This chain joins TRBV6-5 and TRBJ1-4; 10 nucleotides align to TRBD1. The ends lost 5 bases at V and 5 bases at J; junction bases unmatched: 2. CDR3 length: 14 amino acids. Germline loops: CDR1 MNHEY, CDR2 SVGAGI. CDR3 protein: CASSRDRGNEKLFF. The CDR3, as DNA: TGTGCCAGCAGTAGGGACAGGGGAAATGAAAAACTGTTTTTT.

This rearrangement joins TRBV7-2 to TRBJ2-5; weak D call: TRBD1 (6 bases). Trimming left V 4 bases short and J 5 bases short, with 14 bases between. This CDR3 is built from 14 residues. The germline V gene has CDR1 SGHTA and CDR2 FQGNSA. CDR3 coding DNA: TGTGCCAGCAGCTACACCAGGGGTTGGGAGACCCAGTACTTC. This encodes CASSYTRGWETQYF.

The chain employs TRBV20-1 and TRBJ1-5; the D is unclear. The CDR3 totals 11 residues. Between the trimmed V and J ends, which lost 3 bases and 11 bases, there was a span of 11 bases. Germline CDR1 and CDR2: DFQATT and SNEGSKA (reference sequence). This CDR3 reads CSARGVASQHF. CDR3 nucleotides: TGCAGTGCTAGGGGTGTGGCGTCCCAGCATTTT.

This chain links TRBV5-1 with TRBJ1-5, with 9 bases identical to TRBD1. V lost 4 bases, J lost 4 bases, and 6 bases stayed unmatched. CDR1 and CDR2 from the germline V gene are SGHRS and YFSETQ. The CDR3 loop spans 15 amino acids. The DNA of the CDR3 is TGCGCCAGCAGCCTGGGACAGGGCGGGAATCAGCCCCAGCATTTT. Encoded protein: CASSLGQGGNQPQHF.

V usage is TRBV30 and J usage is TRBJ2-1, with no clear D. This CDR3 spans 13 amino acids. CDR1 GTSNPN and CDR2 SVGIG come from the germline V gene (reference sequence). Between the trimmed V and J ends, which lost 1 base and 8 bases, there was a span of 12 bases. CDR3 DNA sequence: TGTGCCTGGAGTGCCTCGAGTGCCGATGAGCAGTTCTTC. It encodes CAWSASSADEQFF.

This clone was counted once. J is TRBJ2-3 and V is TRBV5-4, with D possibly TRBD1 on 6 matching bases. The CDR3 spans 15 residues. V was trimmed by 1 base and J by 2 bases, leaving 11 bases between them. Per germline, CDR1 SGHNT and CDR2 YYREEE (reference sequence). The chain's CDR3 is CASSLYRVDTDTQYF. For the CDR3, the DNA is TGTGCCAGCAGCTTGTACAGGGTGGACACAGATACGCAGTATTTT.

The chain carries TRBV6-6 and TRBJ1-5; D is uncertain. Germline CDR1 reads MNHNY; CDR2 reads SVGAGI (reference sequence). The CDR3 has 15 residues. V was clipped by 7 bases and J by 6 bases, with 19 bases between them. CDR3 sequence reads: CASTSYSGSGQPQHF. The CDR3 DNA is TGTGCCAGCACATCCTACTCAGGTTCGGGTCAGCCCCAGCATTTT.

The gene calls are TRBV5-1 and TRBJ2-1; 8 nucleotides line up with TRBD2. V trimming: 4 bases; J trimming: 10 bases; junction bases outside the gene matches: 16. The CDR3 is made up of 16 amino acids. The V gene's germline CDR1 is SGHRS and CDR2 YFSETQ. CDR3 nucleotide sequence: TGCGCCAGCAGCGAGAGCGGGGGCGCGCACTTCGAGGAGCAGTTCTTC. It translates to CASSESGGAHFEEQFF.

The chain joins TRBV19 to TRBJ2-3; the D gene could be TRBD1 or TRBD2 (7 bases each). V lost 6 bases and J lost 4, with 29 bases in between. Germline CDR1 LNHDA, CDR2 SQIVND (reference sequence). The length of the CDR3 is 19 residues. CDR3 sequence (DNA): TGTGCCAGTAGAGTCTTGGGAGGGGGCGAGGGAGAATTGGCAGATACGCAGTATTTT. Protein sequence: CASRVLGGGEGELADTQYF.

This clone has only one observation. The genes are TRBV3-1 (or the pseudogene TRBV3-2) and TRBJ2-7; the D gene is possibly TRBD2 (6 bases). Trimming left V 4 bases short and J 2 bases short, with 15 bases between. Per the germline V gene, CDR1 is LGHDT and CDR2 is YNNKEL (reference sequence). The CDR3 contains 15 residues. The CDR3 coding sequence is TGTGCCAGCAGCCTATGGGGGGAAAGGCCCTACGAGCAGTACGTC. Translated, it gives CASSLWGERPYEQYV.

The V call is TRBV5-1, the J call TRBJ1-6; D is unclear. In germline, CDR1 is SGHRS, CDR2 YFSETQ. This CDR3 is built from 13 residues. Trimming removed 4 bases from V and 9 bases from J, with 11 bases in between. The CDR3, as DNA: TGCGCCAGCAGCCCCCTGACTAGTTCACCCCTCCACTTT. It yields the protein CASSPLTSSPLHF.

The chain recombines TRBV29-1 with TRBJ2-5; no reliable D call. The CDR3 is made up of 13 amino acids. The germline gives CDR1 SQVTM, CDR2 ANQGSEA. Trimming cost V 3 bases and J 2 bases, with 10 bases left between them. CDR3 residues: CSVEGWAQETQYF. The CDR3 nucleotides are TGCAGCGTTGAGGGGTGGGCTCAAGAGACCCAGTACTTC.

This rearrangement joins TRBV12-5 to TRBJ2-7; D might be TRBD1 (5 bases). V was trimmed by 7 bases and J by 4 bases, leaving 35 bases between them. The CDR3 runs to 20 residues. Germline CDR1 LGHNT, CDR2 FRNRAP. The CDR3 spells CASEADPTRSIVRVHYEQYV. Written as DNA, the CDR3 is TGTGCTAGTGAGGCCGACCCGACCCGTTCTATCGTCAGGGTGCATTACGAGCAGTACGTC.

The chain combines TRBV19 with TRBJ2-4, with no clear D. In germline, CDR1 is LNHDA, CDR2 SQIVND (reference sequence). The CDR3 covers 14 residues. The ends were cut back, 4 bases at V and 10 bases at J, with 17 bases in the middle. CDR3 nucleotide sequence: TGTGCCAGTAGTACCTCGTCCGGCAGGATTATTCAGTACTTC. This sequence encodes CASSTSSGRIIQYF.